This TCR beta chain comes out of a study of T cell responses to AZD1222 COVID-19 vaccine. The study's findings and limits: It should be noted that donors were predominantly white British and more often female, and clonal diversity was possibly underestimated. Vaccine-associated CD4 TCRs ranged over spike, dominating at 160-218 and 743-854. Compared with day 0, the breadth and depth of the Spike-specific TCR repertoire rose significantly after two doses of AZD1222.

V dropped 2 bases and J dropped 0 bases, with 3 bases sitting between them. The CDR3 has 13 residues. CDR1 is SGHNT, CDR2 YYREEE, per germline (reference sequence). The data were produced by immunoSEQ multiplex PCR, yet TCRdb's version contains in-frame clones alone and is incomplete. Of roughly 160,000 clones listed, less than 95% are singletons. Regarding this clone: Its antigen remains unidentified. Additional DNA sequences in this sample encode the identical CDR3.

This specimen consisted of peripheral blood, obtained on day 0 of AZD1222 vaccination. The TCR comes from an adult in good health. V gene TRBV5-4 combines with J gene TRBJ1-5; D is unclear. CDR3: CASSLDSNQPQHF. The CDR3, as DNA: TGTGCCAGCAGCTTAGATAGCAATCAGCCCCAGCATTTT.